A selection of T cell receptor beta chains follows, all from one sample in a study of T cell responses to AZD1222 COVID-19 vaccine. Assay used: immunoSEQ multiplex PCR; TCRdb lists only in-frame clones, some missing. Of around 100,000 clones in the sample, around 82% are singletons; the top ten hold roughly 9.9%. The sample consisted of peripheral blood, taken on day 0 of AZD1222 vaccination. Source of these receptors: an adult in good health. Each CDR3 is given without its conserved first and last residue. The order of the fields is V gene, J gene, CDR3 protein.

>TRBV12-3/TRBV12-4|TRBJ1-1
ASSLWGGHEAF
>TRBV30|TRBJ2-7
AWSVRRQGYYEQY
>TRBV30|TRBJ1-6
AWSVSGTVYNSPLH
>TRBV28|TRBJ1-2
ASSLLVAGIDYGYT
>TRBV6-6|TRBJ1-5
ASSYGQGYQPQH
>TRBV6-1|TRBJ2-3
ASSETPGGFSDTQY
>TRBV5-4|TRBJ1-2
ASSLGGNYGYT
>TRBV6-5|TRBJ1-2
ASTTGVNYGYT
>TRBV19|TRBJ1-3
ASSFTRGHSGNTIY
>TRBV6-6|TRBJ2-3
ASSYGTGRPDTQY
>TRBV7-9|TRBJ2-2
AATQGAANTGELF
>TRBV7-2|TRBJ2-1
ASSPWAGAGYNEQF
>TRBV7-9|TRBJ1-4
ASSLVFSNEKLF
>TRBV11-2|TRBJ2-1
ASSPGLAGGRGYNEQF
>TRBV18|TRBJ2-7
ASSPTTSGGKSYEQY
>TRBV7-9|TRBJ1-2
ASSSVGGYGYT
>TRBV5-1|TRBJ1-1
ASSYTQGAYTEAF
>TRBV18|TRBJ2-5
ASSPVAPGGETQY
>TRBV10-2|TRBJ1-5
ASTSGLRDQPQH
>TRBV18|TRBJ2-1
ASSQDGSSYNEQF
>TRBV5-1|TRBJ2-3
ASSWVAGAGLDTQY
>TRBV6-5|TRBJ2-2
ASSYSTPDTGELF
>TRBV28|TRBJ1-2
ASGTGALNYGYT
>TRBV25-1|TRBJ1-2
ASRAPGVNYGYT
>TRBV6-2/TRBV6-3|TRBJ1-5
ASSYSSRGGNQPQH
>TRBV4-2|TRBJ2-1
ASSQGGFSYNEQF
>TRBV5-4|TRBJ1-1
ASSPKRQGKTTEAF
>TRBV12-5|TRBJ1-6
ASGPKDDRGNSPLH
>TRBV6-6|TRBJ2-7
ASRQTGLGSYEQY
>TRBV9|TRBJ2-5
ASSVVGDRGSPQY
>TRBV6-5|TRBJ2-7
ASSRQTGYYEQY
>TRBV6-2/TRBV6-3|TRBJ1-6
ASSFKGHNSPLH
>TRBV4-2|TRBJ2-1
ASSQFLGLAGNNEQF
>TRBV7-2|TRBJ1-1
ASSLEGQRNTEAF
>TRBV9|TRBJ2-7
ASSPGAGDYEQY
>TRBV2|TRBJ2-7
ASTGTGSYEQY
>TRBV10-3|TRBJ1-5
AAREGARDNQPQH
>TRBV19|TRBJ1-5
ASSPGKIGTANQPQH
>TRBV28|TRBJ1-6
ASSLDSGTANSPLH
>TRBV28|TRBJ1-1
ASSLEGQGNTEAF
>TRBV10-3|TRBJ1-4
AISEGDPGVNEKLF
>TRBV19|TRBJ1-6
ASSSDNGALH
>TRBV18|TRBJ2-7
ASSSQGTYEQY
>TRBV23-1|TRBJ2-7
ASSHLREFGYEQY
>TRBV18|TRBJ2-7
ASSLYEQY
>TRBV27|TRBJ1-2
ASSLQGAFPNYGYT
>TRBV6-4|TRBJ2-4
ASSEVMERNYIQY
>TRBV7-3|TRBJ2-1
ASSAGTSNNEQF
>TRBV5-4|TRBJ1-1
ASSLDRANTEAF
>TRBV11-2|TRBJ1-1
ASAGLNTEAF
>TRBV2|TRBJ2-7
ASSPPPRGFYEQY